Each of the 4 T cell receptor beta chains below was sequenced from the same sample in a study of metastatic and nonmetastatic thyroid tumors. Patients were all untreated before their thyroid surgery. TCRdb reassembled clones from the PCR reads with MiXCR. In the table there are about 32,000 clones, around 25% of which are singletons. What was sequenced was blood. The origin of the receptors is a female donor with papillary thyroid cancer or a benign thyroid nodule (not recorded which). Some clones in this sample may be carry-over from other donors' samples.

This sequence joins TRBV4-3 and TRBJ2-7; weak D call: TRBD2 (6 bases). This CDR3 has 16 residues. The germline CDR1 and CDR2 sequences are LGHNA and YSLEER. Between the trimmed V and J ends, which lost 5 bases and 13 bases, there was a span of 30 bases. CDR3 amino acids: CASSKLPGDTTYENYF. The DNA for the CDR3 is TGCGCCAGCAGCAAACTCCCGGGGGATACCACCTACGAGAACTACTTC.

This clone was detected many times. The sample has other DNA sequences that encode this CDR3 too. The chain uses TRBV6-2 or TRBV6-3 and TRBJ2-7, with 7 bases fitting TRBD2. The germline CDR1 and CDR2 sequences are MNHEY and SVGEGT. This CDR3 has 14 amino acids. Losses at the gene ends were 2 bases for V and 4 bases for J; bases not matched to a gene: 5. CDR3 loop: CASSYGGSVYEQYF. The DNA for the CDR3 is TGTGCCAGCAGTTACGGCGGGAGTGTTTACGAGCAGTACTTC.

This clone is medium-sized. This chain joins TRBV6-1 and TRBJ1-1, with no clear D. This CDR3 is 13 amino acids long. Trimming cost V 5 bases and J 1 base, with 8 bases left between them. The germline gives CDR1 MNHNS, CDR2 SASEGT. The CDR3 sequence is CASSRRGNTEAFF. CDR3 DNA sequence: TGTGCCAGCAGTCGCCGAGGGAACACTGAAGCTTTCTTT.

This clone came up many times. The chain combines TRBV20-1 with TRBJ2-3; 7 bases are a match to TRBD2. The V and J ends lost 0 bases and 4 bases, in that order; junction bases with no gene match: 4. CDR1 and CDR2 from the germline V gene are DFQATT and SNEGSKA (reference sequence). The CDR3 covers 14 residues. This CDR3 reads CSARDPAGPDTQYF. The CDR3 DNA is TGCAGTGCTAGAGATCCAGCGGGACCAGATACGCAGTATTTT.